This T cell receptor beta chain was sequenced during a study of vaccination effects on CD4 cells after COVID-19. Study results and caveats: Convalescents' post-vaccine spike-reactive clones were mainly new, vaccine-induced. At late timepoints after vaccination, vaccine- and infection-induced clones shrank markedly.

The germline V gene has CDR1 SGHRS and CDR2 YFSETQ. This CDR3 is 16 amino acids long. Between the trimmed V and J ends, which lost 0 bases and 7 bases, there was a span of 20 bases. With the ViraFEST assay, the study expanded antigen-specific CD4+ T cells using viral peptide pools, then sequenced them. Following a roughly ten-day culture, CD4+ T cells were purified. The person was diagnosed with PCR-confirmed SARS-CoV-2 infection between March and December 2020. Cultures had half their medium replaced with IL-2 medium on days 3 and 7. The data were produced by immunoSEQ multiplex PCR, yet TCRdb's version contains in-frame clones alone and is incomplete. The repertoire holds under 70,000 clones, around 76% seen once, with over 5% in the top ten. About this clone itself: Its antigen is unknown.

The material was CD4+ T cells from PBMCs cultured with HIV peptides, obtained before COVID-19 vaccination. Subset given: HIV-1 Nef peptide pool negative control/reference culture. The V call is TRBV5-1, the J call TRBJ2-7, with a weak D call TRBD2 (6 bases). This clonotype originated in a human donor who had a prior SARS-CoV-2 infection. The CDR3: CASSLEVVGSGQEQYF. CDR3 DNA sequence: TGCGCCAGCAGCTTGGAGGTTGTGGGTAGCGGCCAGGAGCAGTACTTC.